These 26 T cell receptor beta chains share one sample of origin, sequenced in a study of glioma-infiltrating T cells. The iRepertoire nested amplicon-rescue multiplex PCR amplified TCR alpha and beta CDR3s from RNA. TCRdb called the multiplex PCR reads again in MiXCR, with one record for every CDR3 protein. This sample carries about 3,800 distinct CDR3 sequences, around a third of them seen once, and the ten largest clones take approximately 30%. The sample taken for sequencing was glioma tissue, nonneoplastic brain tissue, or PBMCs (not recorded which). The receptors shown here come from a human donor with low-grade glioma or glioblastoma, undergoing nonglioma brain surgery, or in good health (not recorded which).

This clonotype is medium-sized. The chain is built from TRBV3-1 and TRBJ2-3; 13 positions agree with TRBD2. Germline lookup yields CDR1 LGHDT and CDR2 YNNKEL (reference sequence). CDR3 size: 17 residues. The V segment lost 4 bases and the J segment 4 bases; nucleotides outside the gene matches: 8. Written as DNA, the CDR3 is TGTGCCAGCAGCCGATGGACTAGCGGGGGATTGGCAGATACGCAGTATTTT. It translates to CASSRWTSGGLADTQYF.

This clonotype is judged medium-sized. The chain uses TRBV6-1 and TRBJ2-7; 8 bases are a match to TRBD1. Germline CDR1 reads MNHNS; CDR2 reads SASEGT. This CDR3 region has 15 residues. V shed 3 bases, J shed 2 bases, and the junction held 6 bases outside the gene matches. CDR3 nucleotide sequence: TGTGCCAGCAGTGACCTTAGGACAGGGACCTACGAGCAGTACTTC. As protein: CASSDLRTGTYEQYF.

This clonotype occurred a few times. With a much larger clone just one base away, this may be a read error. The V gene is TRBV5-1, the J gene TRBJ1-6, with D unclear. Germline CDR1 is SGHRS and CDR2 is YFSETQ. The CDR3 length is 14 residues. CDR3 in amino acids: CASSLEQNNSPPHF. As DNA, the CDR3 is TGCGCCAGCAGCTTGGAACAGAATAATTCACCCCCCCACTTT.

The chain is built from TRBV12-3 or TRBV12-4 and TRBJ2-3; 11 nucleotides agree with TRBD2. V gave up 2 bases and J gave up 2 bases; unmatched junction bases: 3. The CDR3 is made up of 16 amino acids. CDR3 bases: TGTGCCAGCAGTTTACTAGCGGGGGGTTACACAGATACGCAGTATTTT. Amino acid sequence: CASSLLAGGYTDTQYF.

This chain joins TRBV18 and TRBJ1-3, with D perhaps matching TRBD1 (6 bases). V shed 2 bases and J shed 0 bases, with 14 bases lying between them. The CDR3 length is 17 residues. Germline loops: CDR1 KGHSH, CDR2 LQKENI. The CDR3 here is CASSPRTDSLSGNTIYF. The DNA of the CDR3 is TGTGCCAGCTCACCAAGGACAGACTCCCTCTCTGGAAACACCATATATTTT.

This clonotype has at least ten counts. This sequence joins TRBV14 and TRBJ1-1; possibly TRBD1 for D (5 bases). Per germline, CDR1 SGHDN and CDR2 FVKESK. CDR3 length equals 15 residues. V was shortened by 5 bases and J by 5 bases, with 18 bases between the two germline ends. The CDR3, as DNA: TGTGCCAGCAGCGAGGGAGGGGCGCTGGGGACTGAAGCTTTCTTT. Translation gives CASSEGGALGTEAFF.

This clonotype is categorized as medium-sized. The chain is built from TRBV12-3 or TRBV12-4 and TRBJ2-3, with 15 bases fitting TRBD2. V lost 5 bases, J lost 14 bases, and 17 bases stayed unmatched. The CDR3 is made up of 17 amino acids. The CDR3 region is CASSPGGLAGGDYSGYF. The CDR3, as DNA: TGTGCCAGCAGTCCAGGGGGACTAGCGGGGGGTGATTATAGTGGGTATTTT.

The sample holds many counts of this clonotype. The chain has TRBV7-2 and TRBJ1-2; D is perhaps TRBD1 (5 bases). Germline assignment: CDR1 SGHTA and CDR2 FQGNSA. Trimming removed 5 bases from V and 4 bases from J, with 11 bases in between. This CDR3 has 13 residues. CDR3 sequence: CASSPQGFYGYTF. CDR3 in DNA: TGTGCCAGCAGCCCCCAGGGCTTCTATGGCTACACCTTC. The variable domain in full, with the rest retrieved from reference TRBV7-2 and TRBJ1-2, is GAGVSQSPSNKVTEKGKDVELRCDPISGHTALYWYRQSLGQGLEFLIYFQGNSAPDKSGLPSDRFSAERTGGSVSTLTIQRTQQEDSAVYLCASSPQGFYGYTFGSGTRLTVV.

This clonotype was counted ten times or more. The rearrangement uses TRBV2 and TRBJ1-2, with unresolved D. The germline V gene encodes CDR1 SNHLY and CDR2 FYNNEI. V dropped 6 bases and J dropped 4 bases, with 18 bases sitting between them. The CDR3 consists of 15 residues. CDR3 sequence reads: CASSRWAQGSYGYTF. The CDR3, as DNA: TGTGCCAGCAGCCGGTGGGCGCAAGGAAGCTATGGCTACACCTTC.

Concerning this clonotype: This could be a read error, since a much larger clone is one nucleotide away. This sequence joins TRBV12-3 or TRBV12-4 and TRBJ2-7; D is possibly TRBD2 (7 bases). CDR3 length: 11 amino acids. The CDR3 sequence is CASSLRGAYNF. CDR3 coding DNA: TGTGCCAGCAGTTTACGGGGGGCATACAACTTC.

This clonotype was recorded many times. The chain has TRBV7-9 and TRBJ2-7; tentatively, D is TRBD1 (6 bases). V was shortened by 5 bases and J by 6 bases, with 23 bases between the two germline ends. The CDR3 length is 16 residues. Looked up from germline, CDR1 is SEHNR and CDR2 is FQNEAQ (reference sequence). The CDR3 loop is CASSDLSGAVYGEQYF. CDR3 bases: TGTGCCAGCAGCGATCTTTCAGGGGCGGTATATGGCGAGCAGTACTTC.

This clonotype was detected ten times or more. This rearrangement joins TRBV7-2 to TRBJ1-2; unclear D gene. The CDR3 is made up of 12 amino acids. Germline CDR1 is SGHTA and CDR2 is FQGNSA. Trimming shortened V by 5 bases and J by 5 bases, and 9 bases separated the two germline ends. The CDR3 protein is CASSPPGYGYTF. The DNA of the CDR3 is TGTGCCAGCAGCCCCCCGGGGTATGGCTACACCTTC.

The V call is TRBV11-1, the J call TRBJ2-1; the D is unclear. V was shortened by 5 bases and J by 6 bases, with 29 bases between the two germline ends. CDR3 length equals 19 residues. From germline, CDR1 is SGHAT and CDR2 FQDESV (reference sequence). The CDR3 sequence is CASSRTPFALGEVGNEQFF. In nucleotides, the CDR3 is TGTGCCAGCAGCCGAACCCCCTTCGCCCTAGGAGAAGTAGGCAATGAGCAGTTCTTC.

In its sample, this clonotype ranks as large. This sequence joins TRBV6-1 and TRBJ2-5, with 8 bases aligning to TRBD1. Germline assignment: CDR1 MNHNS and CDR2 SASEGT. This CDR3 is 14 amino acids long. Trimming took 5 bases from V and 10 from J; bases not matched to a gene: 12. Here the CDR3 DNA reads TGTGCCAGCAGTTCGACAGGGGCCGTGTTTGGCCAGTACTTC. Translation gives CASSSTGAVFGQYF.

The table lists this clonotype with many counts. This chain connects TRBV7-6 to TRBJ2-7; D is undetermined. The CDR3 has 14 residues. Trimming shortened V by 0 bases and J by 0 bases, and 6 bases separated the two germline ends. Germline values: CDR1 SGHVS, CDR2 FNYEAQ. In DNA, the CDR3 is TGTGCCAGCAGCTTAGCTTCGTACTCCTACGAGCAGTACTTC. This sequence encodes CASSLASYSYEQYF.

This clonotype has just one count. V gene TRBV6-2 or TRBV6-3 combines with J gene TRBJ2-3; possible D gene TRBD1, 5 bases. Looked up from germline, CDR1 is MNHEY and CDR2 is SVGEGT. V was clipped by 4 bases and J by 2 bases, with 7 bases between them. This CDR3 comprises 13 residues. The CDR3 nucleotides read TGTGCCAGCAGTTCGACAGCCACAGATACGCAGTATTTT. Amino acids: CASSSTATDTQYF.

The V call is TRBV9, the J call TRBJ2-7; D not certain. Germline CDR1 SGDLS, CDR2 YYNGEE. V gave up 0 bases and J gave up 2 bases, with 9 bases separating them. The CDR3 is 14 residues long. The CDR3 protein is CASSVEGDTYEQYF. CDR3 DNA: TGTGCCAGCAGCGTAGAGGGTGATACCTACGAGCAGTACTTC.

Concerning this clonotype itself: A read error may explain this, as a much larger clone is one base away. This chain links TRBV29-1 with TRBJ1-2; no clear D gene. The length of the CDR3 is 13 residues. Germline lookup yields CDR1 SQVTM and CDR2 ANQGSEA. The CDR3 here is CNVGPLGVRGYTF. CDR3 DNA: TGCAACGTTGGCCCCCTTGGGGTGAGGGGCTACACCTTC.

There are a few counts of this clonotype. The CDR3 sequence is CASSLREGGSYEQYF. The CDR3 nucleotides are TGTGCCAGCAGCTTAAGGGAGGGTGGCTCCTACGAGCAGTACTTC. V usage is TRBV7-3 and J usage is TRBJ2-7; TRBD2 aligns across 7 bases. Losses at the gene ends were 1 base for V and 0 bases for J; bases not matched to a gene: 3. Germline CDR1 reads SGHTA; CDR2 reads FQGTGA. The CDR3 totals 15 residues.

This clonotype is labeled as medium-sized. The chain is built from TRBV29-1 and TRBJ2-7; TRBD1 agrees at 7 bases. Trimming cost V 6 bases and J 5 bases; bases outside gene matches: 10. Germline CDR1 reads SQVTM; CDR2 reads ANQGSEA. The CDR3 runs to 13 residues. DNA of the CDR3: TGCAGCGTCATCCTCGGCGACAGGGACGAGCAGTACTTC. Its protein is CSVILGDRDEQYF.

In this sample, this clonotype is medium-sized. The CDR3 nucleotides are TGTGCCACCAGCAATGGGCGGGGGGGCACAGATACGCAGTATTTT. Amino acid sequence: CATSNGRGGTDTQYF. The chain combines TRBV15 with TRBJ2-3, with TRBD2 matching 8 bases. Germline CDR1 reads LNHNV; CDR2 reads YYDKDF (reference sequence). This CDR3 spans 15 amino acids. With V trimmed by 4 bases and J by 1 base, 4 bases remained unmatched.

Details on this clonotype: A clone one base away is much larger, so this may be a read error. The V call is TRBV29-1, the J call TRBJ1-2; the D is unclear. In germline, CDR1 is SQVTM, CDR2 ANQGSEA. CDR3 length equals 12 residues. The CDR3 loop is CSVEGLNYGYIF. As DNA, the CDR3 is TGCAGCGTTGAGGGTTTAAACTATGGCTACATCTTC.

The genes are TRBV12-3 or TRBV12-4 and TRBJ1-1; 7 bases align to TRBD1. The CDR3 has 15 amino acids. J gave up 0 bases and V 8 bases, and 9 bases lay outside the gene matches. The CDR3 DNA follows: TGTGCCAGCGTTGGGGGTACAGGGGTGAACACTGAAGCTTTCTTT. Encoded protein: CASVGGTGVNTEAFF.

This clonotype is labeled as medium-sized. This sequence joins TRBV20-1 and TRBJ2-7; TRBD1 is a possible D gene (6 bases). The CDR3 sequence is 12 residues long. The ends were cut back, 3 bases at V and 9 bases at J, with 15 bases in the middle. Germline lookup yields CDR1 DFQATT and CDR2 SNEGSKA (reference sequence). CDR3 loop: CSASKQGAGQYF. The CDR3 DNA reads TGCAGTGCTAGTAAACAGGGAGCTGGGCAGTACTTC.

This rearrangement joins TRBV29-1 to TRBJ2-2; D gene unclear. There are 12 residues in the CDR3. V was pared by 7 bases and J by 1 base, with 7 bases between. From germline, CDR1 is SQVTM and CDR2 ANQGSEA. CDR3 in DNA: TGCAGCGGACTTCTGAACACCGGGGAGCTGTTTTTT. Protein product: CSGLLNTGELFF.

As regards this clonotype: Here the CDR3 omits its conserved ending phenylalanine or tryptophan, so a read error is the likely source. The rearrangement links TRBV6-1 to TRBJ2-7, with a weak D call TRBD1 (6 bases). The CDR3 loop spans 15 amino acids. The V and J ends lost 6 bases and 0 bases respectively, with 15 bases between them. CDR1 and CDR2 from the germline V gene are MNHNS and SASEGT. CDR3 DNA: TGTGCCAGCAGCCACGAACAGGGAACCTCCTACGAGCAGTACCTC. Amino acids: CASSHEQGTSYEQYL.